This TCR beta chain was identified in a study of blood T cell repertoires in COVID-19. Background on the study: The United States, Italy and Spain supplied acute and convalescent COVID-19 samples. PBMCs, B-cell-depleted T cells, or T cells provided the cDNA or gDNA that made up the material.

Authors' analysis steps: Reference gene primer amplification gave nucleated cell count estimates. Profiling relied on immunoSEQ multiplex PCR, and the TCRdb table lists in-frame clones only, not all of them. V and J calls and clone size follow that table, whereas D and trimming were derived from the DNA. The table shows about 310,000 clones, with around 87% occurring only once. CDR1 and CDR2 (germline): LGHDT, YNNKEL (reference sequence). V was pared by 0 bases and J by 4 bases, with 10 bases of the junction left unmatched. The CDR3 length is 18 residues. This chain uses TRBV3-1 (or the pseudogene TRBV3-2) with TRBJ2-5, with TRBD2 matching 11 bases. This clonotype originated in a middle-aged man with active or convalescent COVID-19. The sequenced sample was peripheral blood. CDR3 sequence reads: CASSQEGTSGNPAETQYF. The DNA for the CDR3 is TGTGCCAGCAGCCAAGAAGGGACTAGCGGAAACCCCGCAGAGACCCAGTACTTC.